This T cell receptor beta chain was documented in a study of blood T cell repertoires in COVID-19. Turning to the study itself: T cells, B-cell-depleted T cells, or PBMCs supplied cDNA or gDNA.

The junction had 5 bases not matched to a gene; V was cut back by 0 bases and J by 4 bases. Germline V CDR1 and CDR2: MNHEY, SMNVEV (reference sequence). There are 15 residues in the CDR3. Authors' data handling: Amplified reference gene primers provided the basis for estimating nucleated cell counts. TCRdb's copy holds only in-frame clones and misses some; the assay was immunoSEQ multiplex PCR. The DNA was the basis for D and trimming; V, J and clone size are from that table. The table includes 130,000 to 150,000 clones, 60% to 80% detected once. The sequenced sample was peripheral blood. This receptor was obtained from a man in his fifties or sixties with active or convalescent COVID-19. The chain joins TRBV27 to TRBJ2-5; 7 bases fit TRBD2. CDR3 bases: TGTGCCAGCAGTTTATCTATCCCTAGCGGAGAGACCCAGTACTTC. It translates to CASSLSIPSGETQYF.